This record covers a single TCR beta chain. Its target is unknown. These data come from a study of shared clonotypes between healthy human individuals. Whole-study results and caveats: Non-shared clonotypes showed lower generation probabilities than clonotypes common to all four donors. Naive subsets generally had larger estimated richness than memory subsets.

The data were produced by immunoSEQ multiplex PCR, yet TCRdb's version contains in-frame clones alone and is incomplete. The sample consists of 550,000 to 750,000 clones, roughly 95% of them appearing once. Positively selected for CCR7, the CD45RO-negative cells used as naive CD8 cells excluded terminally differentiated effector memory CD45RA+ cells. After removal of 6 bases from V and 8 bases from J, the junction contained 7 bases not matched to a gene. CDR3 size: 15 residues. The germline V gene encodes CDR1 MNHEY and CDR2 SMNVEV (reference sequence). V and J are TRBV27 and TRBJ2-1; 13 nucleotides agree with TRBD2. Sequencing input: naive CD8+ T cells sorted from blood. This sequence was found in a woman between 25 and 40 years old in good health. CDR3 in amino acids: CASRRGLAGSHEQFF. DNA of the CDR3: TGTGCCAGCAGACGGGGACTAGCGGGATCACATGAGCAGTTCTTC.